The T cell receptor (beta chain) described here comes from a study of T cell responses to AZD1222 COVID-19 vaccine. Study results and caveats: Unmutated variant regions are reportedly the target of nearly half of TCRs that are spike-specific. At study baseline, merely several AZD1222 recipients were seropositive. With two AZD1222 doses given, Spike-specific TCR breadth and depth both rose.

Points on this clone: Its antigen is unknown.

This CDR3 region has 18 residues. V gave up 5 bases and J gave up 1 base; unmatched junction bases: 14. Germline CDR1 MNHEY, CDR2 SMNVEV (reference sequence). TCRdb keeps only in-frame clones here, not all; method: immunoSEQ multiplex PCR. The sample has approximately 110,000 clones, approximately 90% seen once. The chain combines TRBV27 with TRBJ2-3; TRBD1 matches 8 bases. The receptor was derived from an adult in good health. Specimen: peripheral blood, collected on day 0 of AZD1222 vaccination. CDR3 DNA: TGTGCCAGCAGTAAGGGACAGGCGCAACCCCTCCGCACAGATACGCAGTATTTT. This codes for CASSKGQAQPLRTDTQYF.